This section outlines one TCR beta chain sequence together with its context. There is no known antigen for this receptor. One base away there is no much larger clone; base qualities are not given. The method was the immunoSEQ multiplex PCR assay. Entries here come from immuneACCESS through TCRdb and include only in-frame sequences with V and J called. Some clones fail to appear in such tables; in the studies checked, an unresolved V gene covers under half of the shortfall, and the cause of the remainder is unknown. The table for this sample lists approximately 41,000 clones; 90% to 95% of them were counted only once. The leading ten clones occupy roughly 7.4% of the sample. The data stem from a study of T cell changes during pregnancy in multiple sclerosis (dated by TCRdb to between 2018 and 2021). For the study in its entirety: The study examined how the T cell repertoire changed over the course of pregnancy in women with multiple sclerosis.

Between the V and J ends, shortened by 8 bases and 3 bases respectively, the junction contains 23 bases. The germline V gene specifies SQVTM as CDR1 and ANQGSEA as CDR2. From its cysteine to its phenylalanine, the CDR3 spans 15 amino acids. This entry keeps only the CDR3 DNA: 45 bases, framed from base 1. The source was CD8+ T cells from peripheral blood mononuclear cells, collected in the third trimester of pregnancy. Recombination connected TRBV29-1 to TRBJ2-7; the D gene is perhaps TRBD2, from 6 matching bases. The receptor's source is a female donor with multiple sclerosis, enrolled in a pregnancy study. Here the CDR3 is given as CSSEPGLQGNYEQYF. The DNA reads TGCAGCTCTGAGCCGGGACTCCAAGGAAACTACGAGCAGTACTTC.